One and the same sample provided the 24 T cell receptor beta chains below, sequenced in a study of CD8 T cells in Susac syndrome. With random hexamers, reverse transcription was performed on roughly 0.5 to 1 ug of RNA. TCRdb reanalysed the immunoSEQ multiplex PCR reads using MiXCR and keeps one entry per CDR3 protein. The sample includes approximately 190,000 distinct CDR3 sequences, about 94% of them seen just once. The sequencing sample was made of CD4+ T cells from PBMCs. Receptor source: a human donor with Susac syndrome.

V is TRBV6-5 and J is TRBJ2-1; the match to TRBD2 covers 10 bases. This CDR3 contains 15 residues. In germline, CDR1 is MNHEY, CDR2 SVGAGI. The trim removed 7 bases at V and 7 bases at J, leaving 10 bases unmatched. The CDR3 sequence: CASTNRAGGPNEQFF. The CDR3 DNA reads TGTGCCAGCACCAACAGAGCGGGGGGGCCAAATGAGCAGTTCTTC.

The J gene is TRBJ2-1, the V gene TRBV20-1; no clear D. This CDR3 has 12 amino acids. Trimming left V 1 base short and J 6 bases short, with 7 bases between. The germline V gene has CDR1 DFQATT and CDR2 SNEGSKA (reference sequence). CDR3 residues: CSARGVSNEQFF. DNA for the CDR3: TGCAGTGCTAGAGGCGTTAGCAATGAGCAGTTCTTC.

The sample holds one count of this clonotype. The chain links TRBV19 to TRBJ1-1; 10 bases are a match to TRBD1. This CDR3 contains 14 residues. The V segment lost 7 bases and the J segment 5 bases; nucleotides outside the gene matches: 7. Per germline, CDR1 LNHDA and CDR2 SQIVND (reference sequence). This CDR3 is CASTRDRGQTEAFF. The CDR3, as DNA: TGTGCCAGTACCCGGGACAGGGGTCAGACTGAAGCTTTCTTT.

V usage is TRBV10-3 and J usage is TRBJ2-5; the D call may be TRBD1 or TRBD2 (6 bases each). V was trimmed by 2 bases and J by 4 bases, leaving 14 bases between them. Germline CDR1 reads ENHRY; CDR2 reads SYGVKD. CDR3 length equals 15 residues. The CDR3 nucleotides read TGTGCCATCAGTGAGGGAGGGGGAGGAGGAGAGACCCAGTACTTC. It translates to CAISEGGGGGETQYF.

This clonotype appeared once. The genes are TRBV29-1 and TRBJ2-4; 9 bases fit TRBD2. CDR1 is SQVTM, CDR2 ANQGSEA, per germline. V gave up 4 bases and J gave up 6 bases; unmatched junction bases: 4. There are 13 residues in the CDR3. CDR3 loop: CSVGAGGLNIQYF. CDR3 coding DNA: TGCAGCGTTGGAGCGGGGGGACTAAACATTCAGTACTTC.

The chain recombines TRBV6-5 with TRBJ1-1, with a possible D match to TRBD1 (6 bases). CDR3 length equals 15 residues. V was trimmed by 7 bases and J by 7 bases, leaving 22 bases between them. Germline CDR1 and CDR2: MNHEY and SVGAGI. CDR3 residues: CASTHQGGGDREAFF. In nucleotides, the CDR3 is TGTGCCAGCACCCACCAGGGAGGGGGTGATCGTGAAGCTTTCTTT.

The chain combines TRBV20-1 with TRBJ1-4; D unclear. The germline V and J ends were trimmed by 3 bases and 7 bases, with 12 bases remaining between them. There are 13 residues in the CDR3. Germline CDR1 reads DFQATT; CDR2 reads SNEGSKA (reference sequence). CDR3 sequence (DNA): TGCAGTGCTAGTGATCTGGCCAGTGAAAAACTGTTTTTT. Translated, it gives CSASDLASEKLFF.

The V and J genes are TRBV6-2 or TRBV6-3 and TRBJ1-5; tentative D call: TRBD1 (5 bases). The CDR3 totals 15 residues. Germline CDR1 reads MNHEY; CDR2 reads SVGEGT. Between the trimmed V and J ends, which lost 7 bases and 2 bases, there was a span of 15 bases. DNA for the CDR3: TGTGCCAGCACCCTAGACTCGGGGGGCAATCAGCCCCAGCATTTT. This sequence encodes CASTLDSGGNQPQHF.

The CDR3 DNA follows: TGCGCCAGCAGTCAATACCCCAACAACAGGGGTCAAGGCCCTGAAGCTTTCTTT. As protein: CASSQYPNNRGQGPEAFF. The rearrangement uses TRBV23-1 and TRBJ1-1; 7 bases line up with TRBD1. TRBV23-1 is flagged as an ORF with uncertain function. V shed 1 base, J shed 6 bases, and the junction held 17 bases outside the gene matches. The CDR3 runs 18 residues.

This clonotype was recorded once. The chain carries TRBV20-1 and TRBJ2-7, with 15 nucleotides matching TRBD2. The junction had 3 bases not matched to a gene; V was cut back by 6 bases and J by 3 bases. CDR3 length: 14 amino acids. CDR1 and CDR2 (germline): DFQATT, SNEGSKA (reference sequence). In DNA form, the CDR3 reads TGCAGTGCGCGGACTAGCGGGGGGGACTACGAGCAGTACTTC. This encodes CSARTSGGDYEQYF.

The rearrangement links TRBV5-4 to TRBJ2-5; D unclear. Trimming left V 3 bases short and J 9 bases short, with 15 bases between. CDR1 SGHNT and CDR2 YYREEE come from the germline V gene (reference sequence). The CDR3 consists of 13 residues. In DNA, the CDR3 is TGTGCCAGCAGCTCTTCTGCTGTTGACCCCCAGTACTTC. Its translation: CASSSSAVDPQYF. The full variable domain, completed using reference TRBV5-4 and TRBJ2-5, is ETGVTQSPTHLIKTRGQQVTLRCSSQSGHNTVSWYQQALGQGPQFIFQYYREEENGRGNFPPRFSGLQFPNYSSELNVNALELDDSALYLCASSSSAVDPQYFGPGTRLLVL.

The CDR3 region is CASRRAGTSYEQYF. The DNA for the CDR3 is TGTGCCAGCAGGCGGGCAGGGACTTCCTACGAGCAGTACTTC. V and J are TRBV28 and TRBJ2-7; possible D gene TRBD2, 6 bases. The CDR3 totals 14 residues. V was pared by 6 bases and J by 1 base, with 13 bases between. CDR1 and CDR2 from the germline V gene are MDHEN and SYDVKM.

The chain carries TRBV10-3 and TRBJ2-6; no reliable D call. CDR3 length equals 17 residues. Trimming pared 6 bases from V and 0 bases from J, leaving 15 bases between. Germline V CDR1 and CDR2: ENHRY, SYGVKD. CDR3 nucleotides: TGTGCCATCAGCAGACAAGACGTAATCTCTGGGGCCAACGTCCTGACTTTC. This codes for CAISRQDVISGANVLTF.

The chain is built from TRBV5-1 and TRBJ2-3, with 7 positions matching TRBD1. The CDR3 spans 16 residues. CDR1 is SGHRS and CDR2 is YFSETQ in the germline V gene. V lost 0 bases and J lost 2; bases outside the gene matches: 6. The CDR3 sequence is CASSLAWTGLTDTQYF. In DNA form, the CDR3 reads TGCGCCAGCAGCTTGGCTTGGACAGGACTCACAGATACGCAGTATTTT.

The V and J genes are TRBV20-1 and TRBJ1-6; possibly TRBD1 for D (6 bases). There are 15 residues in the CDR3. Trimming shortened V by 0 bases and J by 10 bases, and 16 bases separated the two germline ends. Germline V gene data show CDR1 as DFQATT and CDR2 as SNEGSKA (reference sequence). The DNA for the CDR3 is TGCAGTGCTAGAGATCGGAGGTCAGGGGAATCACCCCTCCACTTT. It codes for CSARDRRSGESPLHF.

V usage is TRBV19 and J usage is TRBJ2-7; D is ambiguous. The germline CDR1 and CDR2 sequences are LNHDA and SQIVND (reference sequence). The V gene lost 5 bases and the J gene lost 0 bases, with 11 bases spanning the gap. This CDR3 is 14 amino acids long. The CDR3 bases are TGTGCCAGTAGTCCTGGTGACATCTCCTACGAGCAGTACTTC. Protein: CASSPGDISYEQYF.

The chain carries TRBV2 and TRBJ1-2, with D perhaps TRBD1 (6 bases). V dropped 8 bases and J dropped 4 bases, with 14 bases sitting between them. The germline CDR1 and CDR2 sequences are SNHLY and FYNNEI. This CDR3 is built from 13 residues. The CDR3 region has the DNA TGTGCCAGCGACCGGGACACAATCTATGGCTACACCTTC. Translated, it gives CASDRDTIYGYTF.

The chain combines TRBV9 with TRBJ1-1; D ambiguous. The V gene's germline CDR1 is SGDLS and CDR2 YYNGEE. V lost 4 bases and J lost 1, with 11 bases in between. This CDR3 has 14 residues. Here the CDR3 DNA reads TGTGCCAGCAGCTCAAGACGATCGAACACTGAAGCTTTCTTT. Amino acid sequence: CASSSRRSNTEAFF.

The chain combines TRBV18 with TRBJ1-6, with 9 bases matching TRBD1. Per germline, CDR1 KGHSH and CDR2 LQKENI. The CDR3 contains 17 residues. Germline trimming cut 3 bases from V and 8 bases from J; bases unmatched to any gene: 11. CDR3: CASSPLSSGQGDSPLHF. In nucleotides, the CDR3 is TGTGCCAGCTCACCCCTATCGTCGGGACAGGGAGATTCACCCCTCCACTTT.

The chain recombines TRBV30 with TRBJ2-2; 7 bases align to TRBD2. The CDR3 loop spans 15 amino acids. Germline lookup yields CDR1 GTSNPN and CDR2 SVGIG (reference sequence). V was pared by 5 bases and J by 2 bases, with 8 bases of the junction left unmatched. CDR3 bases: TGTGCCTGGGGTGGAGCGGGGTTCAACACCGGGGAGCTGTTTTTT. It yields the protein CAWGGAGFNTGELFF.

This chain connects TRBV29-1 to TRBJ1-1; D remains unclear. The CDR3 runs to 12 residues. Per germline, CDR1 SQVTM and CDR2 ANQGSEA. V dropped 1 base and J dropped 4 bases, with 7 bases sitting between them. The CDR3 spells CSVEVMGTEAFF. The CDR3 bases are TGCAGCGTTGAAGTTATGGGCACTGAAGCTTTCTTT.

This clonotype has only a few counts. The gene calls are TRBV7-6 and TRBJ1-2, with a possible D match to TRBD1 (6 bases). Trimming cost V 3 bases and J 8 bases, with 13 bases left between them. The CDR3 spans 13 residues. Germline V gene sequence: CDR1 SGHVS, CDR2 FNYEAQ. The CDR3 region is CASSFTGSEGYTF. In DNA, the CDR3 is TGTGCCAGCAGCTTTACAGGGTCGGAGGGCTACACCTTC.

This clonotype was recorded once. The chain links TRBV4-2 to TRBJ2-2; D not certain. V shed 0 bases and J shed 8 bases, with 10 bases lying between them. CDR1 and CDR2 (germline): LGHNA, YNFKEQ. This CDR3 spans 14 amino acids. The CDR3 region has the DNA TGTGCCAGCAGCCAAGATGGGGATGGTGGGGAGCTGTTTTTT. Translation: CASSQDGDGGELFF.

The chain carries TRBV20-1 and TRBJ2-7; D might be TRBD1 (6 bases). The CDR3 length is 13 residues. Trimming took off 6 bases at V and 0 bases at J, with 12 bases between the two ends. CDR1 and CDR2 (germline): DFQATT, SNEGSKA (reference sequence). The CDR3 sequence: CSATGPSSYEQYF. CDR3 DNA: TGCAGTGCAACAGGGCCGAGCTCCTACGAGCAGTACTTC.